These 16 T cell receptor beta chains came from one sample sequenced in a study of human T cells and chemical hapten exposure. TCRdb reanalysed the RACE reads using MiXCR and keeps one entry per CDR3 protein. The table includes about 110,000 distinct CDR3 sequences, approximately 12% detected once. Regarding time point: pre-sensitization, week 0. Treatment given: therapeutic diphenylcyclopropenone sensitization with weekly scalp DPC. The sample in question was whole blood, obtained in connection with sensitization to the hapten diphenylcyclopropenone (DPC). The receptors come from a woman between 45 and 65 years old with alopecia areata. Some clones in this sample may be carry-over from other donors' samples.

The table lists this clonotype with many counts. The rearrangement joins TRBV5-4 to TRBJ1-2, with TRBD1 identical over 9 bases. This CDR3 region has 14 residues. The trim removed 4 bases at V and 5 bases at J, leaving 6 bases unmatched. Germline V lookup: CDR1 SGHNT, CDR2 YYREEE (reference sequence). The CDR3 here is CASSTGDRVYGYTF. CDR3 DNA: TGTGCCAGCAGCACCGGGGACAGGGTATATGGCTACACCTTC. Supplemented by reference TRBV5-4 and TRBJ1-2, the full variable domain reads ETGVTQSPTHLIKTRGQQVTLRCSSQSGHNTVSWYQQALGQGPQFIFQYYREEENGRGNFPPRFSGLQFPNYSSELNVNALELDDSALYLCASSTGDRVYGYTFGSGTRLTVV.

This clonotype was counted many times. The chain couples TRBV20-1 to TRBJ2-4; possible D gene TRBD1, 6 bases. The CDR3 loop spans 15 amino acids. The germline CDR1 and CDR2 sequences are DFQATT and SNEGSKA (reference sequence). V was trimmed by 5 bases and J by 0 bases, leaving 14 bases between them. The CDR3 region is CSAYPGQSAKNIQYF. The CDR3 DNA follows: TGCAGTGCTTATCCGGGACAATCAGCCAAAAACATTCAGTACTTC.

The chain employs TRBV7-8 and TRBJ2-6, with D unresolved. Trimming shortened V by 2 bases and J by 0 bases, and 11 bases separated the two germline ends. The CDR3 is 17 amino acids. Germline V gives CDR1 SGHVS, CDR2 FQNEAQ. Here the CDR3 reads CASSLYPSSSGANVLTF. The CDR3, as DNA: TGTGCCAGCAGCTTATATCCCAGTAGCTCTGGGGCCAACGTCCTGACTTTC. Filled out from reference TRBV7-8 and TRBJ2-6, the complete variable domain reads GAGVSQSPRYKVAKRGQDVALRCDPISGHVSLFWYQQALGQGPEFLTYFQNEAQLDKSGLPSDRFFAERPEGSVSTLKIQRTQQEDSAVYLCASSLYPSSSGANVLTFGAGSRLTVL.

CDR3 in amino acids: CASSIRTSGCNEQFF. The DNA for the CDR3 is TGTGCCAGCAGCATTCGGACTAGCGGGTGCAATGAGCAGTTCTTC. The chain has TRBV21-1 and TRBJ2-1; the D call of TRBD2 is as the table states it, not checked on the DNA. TRBV21-1 is assigned pseudogene status. The CDR3 contains 15 residues.

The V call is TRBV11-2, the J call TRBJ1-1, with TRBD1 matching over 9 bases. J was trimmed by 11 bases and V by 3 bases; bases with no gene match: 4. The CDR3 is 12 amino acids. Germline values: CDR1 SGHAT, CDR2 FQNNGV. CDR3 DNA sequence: TGTGCCAGCAGCTTCTACAGGGGGCCGGCTTTCTTT. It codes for CASSFYRGPAFF.

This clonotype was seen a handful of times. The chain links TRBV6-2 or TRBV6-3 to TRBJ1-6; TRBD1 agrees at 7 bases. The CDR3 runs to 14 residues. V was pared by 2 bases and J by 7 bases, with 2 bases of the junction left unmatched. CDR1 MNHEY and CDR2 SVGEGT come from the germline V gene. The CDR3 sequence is CASSYGTANSPLHF. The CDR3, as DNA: TGTGCCAGCAGTTACGGGACAGCGAATTCACCCCTCCACTTT.

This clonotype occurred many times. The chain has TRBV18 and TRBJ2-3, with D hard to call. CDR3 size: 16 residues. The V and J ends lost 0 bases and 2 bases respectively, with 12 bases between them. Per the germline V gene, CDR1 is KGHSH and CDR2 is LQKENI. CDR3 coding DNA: TGTGCCAGCTCACCACCTGGTCGGCTAAACACAGATACGCAGTATTTT. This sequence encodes CASSPPGRLNTDTQYF.

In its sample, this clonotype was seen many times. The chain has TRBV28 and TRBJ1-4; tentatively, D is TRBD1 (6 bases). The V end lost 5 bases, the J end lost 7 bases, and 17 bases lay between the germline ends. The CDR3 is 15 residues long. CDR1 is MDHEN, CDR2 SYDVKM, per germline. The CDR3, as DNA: TGTGCCAGCAGTCTGCACAGGGACGTAATTGAAAAACTGTTTTTT. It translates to CASSLHRDVIEKLFF.

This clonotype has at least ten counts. The CDR3 is CSVITPGNEQFF. The CDR3 DNA sequence: TGCAGCGTCATAACGCCGGGTAATGAGCAGTTCTTC. The rearrangement links TRBV29-1 to TRBJ2-1; D uncertain. The CDR3 has 12 residues. CDR1 is SQVTM, CDR2 ANQGSEA, per germline. V shed 6 bases and J shed 7 bases, with 13 bases lying between them.

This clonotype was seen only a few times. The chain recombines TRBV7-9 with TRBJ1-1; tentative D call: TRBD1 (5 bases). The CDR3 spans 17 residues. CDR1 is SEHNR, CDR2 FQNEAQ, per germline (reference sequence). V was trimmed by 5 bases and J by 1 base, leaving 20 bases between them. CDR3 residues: CASSVTPGPAGNTEAFF. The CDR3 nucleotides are TGTGCCAGCAGCGTGACTCCGGGGCCGGCAGGGAACACTGAAGCTTTCTTT.

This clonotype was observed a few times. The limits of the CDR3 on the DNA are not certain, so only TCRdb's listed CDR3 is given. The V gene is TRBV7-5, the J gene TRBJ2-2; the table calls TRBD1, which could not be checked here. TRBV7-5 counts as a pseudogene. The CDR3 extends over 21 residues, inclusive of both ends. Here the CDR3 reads CISVPEAVGMGHGTNTGELFF.

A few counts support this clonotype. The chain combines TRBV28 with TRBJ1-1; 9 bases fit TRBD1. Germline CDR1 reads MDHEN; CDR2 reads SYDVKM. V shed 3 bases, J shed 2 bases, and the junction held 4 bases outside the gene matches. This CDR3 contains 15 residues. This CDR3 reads CASSLPGQGNTEAFF. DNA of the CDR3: TGTGCCAGCAGTTTGCCGGGACAGGGAAACACTGAAGCTTTCTTT.

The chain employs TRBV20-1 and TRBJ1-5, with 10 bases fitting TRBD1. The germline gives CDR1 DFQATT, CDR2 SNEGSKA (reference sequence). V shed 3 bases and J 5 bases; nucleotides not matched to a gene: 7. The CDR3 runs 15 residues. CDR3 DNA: TGCAGTGCTAGGAAAAATGGACAGGGGGATCAGCCCCAGCATTTT. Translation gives CSARKNGQGDQPQHF.

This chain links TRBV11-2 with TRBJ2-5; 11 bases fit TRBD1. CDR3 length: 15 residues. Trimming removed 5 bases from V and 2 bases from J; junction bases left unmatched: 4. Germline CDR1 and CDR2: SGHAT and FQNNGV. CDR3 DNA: TGTGCCAGCAGCCAGGACAGGGGGCTTCAAGAGACCCAGTACTTC. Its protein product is CASSQDRGLQETQYF.

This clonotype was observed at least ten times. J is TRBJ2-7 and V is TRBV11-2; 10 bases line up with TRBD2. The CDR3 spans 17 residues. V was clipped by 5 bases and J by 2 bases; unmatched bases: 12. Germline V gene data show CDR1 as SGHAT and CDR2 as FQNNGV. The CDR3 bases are TGTGCCAGCAGCCGCGCCCTGGCTAGCGGGGGTACCTACGAGCAGTACTTC. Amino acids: CASSRALASGGTYEQYF. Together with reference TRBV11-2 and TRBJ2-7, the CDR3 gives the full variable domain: EAGVAQSPRYKIIEKRQSVAFWCNPISGHATLYWYQQILGQGPKLLIQFQNNGVVDDSQLPKDRFSAERLKGVDSTLKIQPAKLEDSAVYLCASSRALASGGTYEQYFGPGTRLTVT.

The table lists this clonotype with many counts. The CDR3 DNA follows: TGTGCCAGCAGCTTAGTGGGCCGTGCTGAAGCTTTCTTT. This sequence encodes CASSLVGRAEAFF. The V call is TRBV7-9, the J call TRBJ1-1; D call uncertain. Per germline, CDR1 SEHNR and CDR2 FQNEAQ (reference sequence). The CDR3 extends over 13 amino acids. Trimming took 1 base from V and 6 from J, leaving 9 bases between them.